The T cell receptor beta chain described here comes from a study of blood T cells in healthy people across ages. The authors ran a second PCR of about 6 to 11 cycles using a sample-barcoded 5' primer and a J-beta primer mix. One entry per CDR3 protein, called by TCRdb with MiXCR from the 5' RACE reads. The sample holds about 320,000 distinct CDR3 sequences, around 29% seen once. This clonotype turned up a few times. Researchers report isolating at least 7 million PBMCs per sample. The ends were cut back, 4 bases at V and 2 bases at J, with 10 bases in the middle. Germline V lookup: CDR1 SQVTM, CDR2 ANQGSEA. The CDR3 runs to 13 residues.

The chain links TRBV29-1 to TRBJ2-3; unclear D gene. The specimen was blood. This TCR came from a woman aged 70-85 years in good health. The CDR3 DNA sequence: TGCAGCGTTGTGGGCAGTTACACAGATACGCAGTATTTT. It codes for CSVVGSYTDTQYF.